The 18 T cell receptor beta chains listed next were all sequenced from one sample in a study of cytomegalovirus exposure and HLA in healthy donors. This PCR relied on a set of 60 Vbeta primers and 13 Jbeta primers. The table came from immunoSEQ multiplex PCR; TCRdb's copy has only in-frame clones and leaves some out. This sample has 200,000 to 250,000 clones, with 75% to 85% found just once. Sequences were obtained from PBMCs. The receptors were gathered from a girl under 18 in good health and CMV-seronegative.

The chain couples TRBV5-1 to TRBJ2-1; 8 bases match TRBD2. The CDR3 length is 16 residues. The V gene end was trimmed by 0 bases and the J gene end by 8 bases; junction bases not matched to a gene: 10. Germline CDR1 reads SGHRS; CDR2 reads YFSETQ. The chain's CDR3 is CASSLAPGLVKDEQFF. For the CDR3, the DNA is TGCGCCAGCAGCTTGGCCCCGGGACTAGTTAAAGATGAGCAGTTCTTC.

In DNA, the CDR3 is TGTGCCAGCAGCTTTAGGGGTAATGAGCAGTTCTTC. Residues: CASSFRGNEQFF. J is TRBJ2-1 and V is TRBV7-9, with D possibly matching TRBD1 (5 bases). V was cut by 3 bases and J by 7 bases, with 7 bases left in between. Germline V gives CDR1 SEHNR, CDR2 FQNEAQ (reference sequence). This CDR3 spans 12 amino acids. Combining the CDR3 with reference TRBV7-9 and TRBJ2-1 gives the whole variable domain DTGVSQNPRHKITKRGQNVTFRCDPISEHNRLYWYRQTLGQGPEFLTYFQNEAQLEKSRLLSDRFSAERPKGSFSTLEIQRTEQGDSAMYLCASSFRGNEQFFGPGTRLTVL.

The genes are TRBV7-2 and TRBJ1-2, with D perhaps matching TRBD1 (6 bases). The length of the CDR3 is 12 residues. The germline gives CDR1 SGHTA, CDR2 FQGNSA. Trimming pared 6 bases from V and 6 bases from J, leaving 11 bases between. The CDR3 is CASSRTEDGYTF. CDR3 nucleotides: TGTGCCAGCAGTAGGACAGAAGATGGCTACACCTTC. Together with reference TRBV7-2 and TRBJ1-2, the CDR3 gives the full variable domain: GAGVSQSPSNKVTEKGKDVELRCDPISGHTALYWYRQSLGQGLEFLIYFQGNSAPDKSGLPSDRFSAERTGGSVSTLTIQRTQQEDSAVYLCASSRTEDGYTFGSGTRLTVV.

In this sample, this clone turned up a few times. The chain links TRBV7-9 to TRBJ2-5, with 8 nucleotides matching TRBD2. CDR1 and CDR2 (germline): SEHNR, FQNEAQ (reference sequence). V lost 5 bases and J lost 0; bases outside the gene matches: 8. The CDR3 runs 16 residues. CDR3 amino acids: CASSPRGERYQETQYF. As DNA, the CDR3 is TGTGCCAGCAGCCCGCGGGGGGAACGTTACCAAGAGACCCAGTACTTC.

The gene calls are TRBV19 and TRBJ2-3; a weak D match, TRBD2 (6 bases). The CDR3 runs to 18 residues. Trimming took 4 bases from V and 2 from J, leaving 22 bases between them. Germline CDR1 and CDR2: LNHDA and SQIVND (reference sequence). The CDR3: CASSTAYPPRGSTDTQYF. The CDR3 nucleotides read TGTGCCAGTAGTACTGCCTATCCCCCGCGGGGTTCCACAGATACGCAGTATTTT.

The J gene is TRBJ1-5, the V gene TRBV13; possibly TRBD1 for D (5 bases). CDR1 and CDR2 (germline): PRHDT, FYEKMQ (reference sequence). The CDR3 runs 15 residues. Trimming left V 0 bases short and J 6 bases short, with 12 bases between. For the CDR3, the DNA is TGTGCCAGCAGCTTAGGCCCGTTGGGGGGTCAGCCCCAGCATTTT. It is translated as CASSLGPLGGQPQHF.

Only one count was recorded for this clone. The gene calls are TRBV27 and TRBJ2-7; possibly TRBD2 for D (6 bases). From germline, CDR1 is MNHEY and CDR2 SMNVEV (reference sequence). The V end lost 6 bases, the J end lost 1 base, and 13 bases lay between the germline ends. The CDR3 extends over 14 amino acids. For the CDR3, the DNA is TGTGCCAGCAGCTGGCGGGGTTTTTCCTACGAGCAGTACTTC. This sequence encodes CASSWRGFSYEQYF.

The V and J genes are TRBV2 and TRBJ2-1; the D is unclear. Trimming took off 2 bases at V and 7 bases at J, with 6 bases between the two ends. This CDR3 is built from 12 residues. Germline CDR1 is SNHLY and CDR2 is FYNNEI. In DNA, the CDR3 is TGTGCCAGCAGTGAAATTATGAATGAGCAGTTCTTC. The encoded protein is CASSEIMNEQFF.

DNA of the CDR3: TGCGCCAGCAGCCGACAGGGGTCAAATGAAAAACTGTTTTTT. It codes for CASSRQGSNEKLFF. This chain connects TRBV5-1 to TRBJ1-4; 8 bases fit TRBD1. The germline gives CDR1 SGHRS, CDR2 YFSETQ. J was trimmed by 5 bases and V by 4 bases; bases with no gene match: 4. CDR3 length: 14 residues.

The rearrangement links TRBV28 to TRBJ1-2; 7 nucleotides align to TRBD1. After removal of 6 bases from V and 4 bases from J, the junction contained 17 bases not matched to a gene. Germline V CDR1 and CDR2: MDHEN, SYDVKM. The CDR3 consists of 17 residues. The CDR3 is CASSSPGTALRFYGYTF. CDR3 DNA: TGTGCCAGCAGCTCCCCGGGGACAGCACTCAGATTCTATGGCTACACCTTC.

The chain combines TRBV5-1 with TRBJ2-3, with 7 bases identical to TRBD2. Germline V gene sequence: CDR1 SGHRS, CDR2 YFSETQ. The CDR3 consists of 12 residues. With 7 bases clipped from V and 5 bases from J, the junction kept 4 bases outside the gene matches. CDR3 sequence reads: CASSWGGDTQYF. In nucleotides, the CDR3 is TGCGCCAGCTCTTGGGGGGGAGATACGCAGTATTTT.

CDR3 residues: CASSLGRAKQYF. CDR3 nucleotide sequence: TGTGCCAGCAGCTTAGGCAGGGCCAAGCAGTACTTC. The chain recombines TRBV7-2 with TRBJ2-7, with a tentative D call TRBD1 (5 bases). The ends were cut back, 1 base at V and 8 bases at J, with 9 bases in the middle. This CDR3 has 12 residues. Germline CDR1 reads SGHTA; CDR2 reads FQGNSA.

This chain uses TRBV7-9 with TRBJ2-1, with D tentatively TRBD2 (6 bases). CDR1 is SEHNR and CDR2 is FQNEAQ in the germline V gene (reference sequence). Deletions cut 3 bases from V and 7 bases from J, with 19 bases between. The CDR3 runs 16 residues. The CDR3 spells CASSFVAGWESNEQFF. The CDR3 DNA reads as TGTGCCAGCAGCTTCGTTGCGGGATGGGAATCGAATGAGCAGTTCTTC.

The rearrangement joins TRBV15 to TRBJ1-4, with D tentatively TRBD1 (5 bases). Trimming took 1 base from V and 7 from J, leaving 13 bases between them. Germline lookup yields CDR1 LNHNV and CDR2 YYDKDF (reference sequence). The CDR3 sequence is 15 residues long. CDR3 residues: CATSRAPGGTEKLFF. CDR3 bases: TGTGCCACCAGCAGAGCCCCCGGGGGGACTGAAAAACTGTTTTTT.

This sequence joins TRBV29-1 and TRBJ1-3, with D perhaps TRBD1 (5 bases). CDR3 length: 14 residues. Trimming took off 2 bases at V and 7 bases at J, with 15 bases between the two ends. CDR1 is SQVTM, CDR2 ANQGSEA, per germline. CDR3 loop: CSVEPGIIGNTIYF. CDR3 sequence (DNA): TGCAGCGTTGAACCAGGGATTATCGGGAACACCATATATTTT.

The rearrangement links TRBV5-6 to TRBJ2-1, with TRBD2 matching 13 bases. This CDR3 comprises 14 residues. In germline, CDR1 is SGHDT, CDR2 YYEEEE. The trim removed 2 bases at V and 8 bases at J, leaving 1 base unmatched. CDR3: CASSFGLAGDEQFF. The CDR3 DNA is TGTGCCAGCAGCTTCGGACTAGCGGGGGATGAGCAGTTCTTC.

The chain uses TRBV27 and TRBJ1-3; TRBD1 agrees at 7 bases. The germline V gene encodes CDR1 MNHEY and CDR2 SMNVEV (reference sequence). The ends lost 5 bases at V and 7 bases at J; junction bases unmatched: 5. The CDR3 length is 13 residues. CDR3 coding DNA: TGTGCCAGCAGTCGGACAGGAGGCAACACCATATATTTT. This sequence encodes CASSRTGGNTIYF.

CDR3 in amino acids: CASSRDRVAYEQYF. The CDR3 DNA follows: TGTGCCAGCAGCCGGGACAGGGTAGCATACGAGCAGTACTTC. This chain connects TRBV6-1 to TRBJ2-7; 9 bases line up with TRBD1. The CDR3 consists of 14 residues. The trim removed 6 bases at V and 4 bases at J, leaving 7 bases unmatched. The germline V gene has CDR1 MNHNS and CDR2 SASEGT.